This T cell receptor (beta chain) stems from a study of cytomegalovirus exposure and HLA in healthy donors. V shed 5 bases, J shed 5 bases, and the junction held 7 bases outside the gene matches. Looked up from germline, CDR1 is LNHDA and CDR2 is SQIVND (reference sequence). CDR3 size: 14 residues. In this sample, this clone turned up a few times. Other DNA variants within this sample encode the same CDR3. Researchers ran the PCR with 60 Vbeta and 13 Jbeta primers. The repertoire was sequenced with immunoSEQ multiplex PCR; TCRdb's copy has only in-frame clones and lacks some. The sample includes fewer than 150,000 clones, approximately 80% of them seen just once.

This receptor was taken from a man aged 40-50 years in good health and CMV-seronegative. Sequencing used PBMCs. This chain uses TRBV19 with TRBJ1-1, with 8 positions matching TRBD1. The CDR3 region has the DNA TGTGCCAGTAGTCTAACAGGGGGAGTTACTGAAGCTTTCTTT. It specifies CASSLTGGVTEAFF.